The 10 T cell receptor beta chains below were found in one sample sequenced in a study of Ad26.COV2.S vaccination and SARS-CoV-2 variants. The treatment was: some 19 received Ad26.COV2.S at low or high dose, single or two shots; 5 received placebo; per-sample allocation not given. Sampling took place 63 days after the first vaccine or placebo injection. This table comes from immunoSEQ multiplex PCR, and its TCRdb copy is limited to in-frame clones, with some not included. Of over 300,000 clones listed, roughly four fifths were seen once; the top ten hold about 7.4%. Sequenced here: peripheral blood, sampled in a trial of Ad26.COV2.S vaccine versus placebo. The origin of the receptors is a person between 18 and 59 years old who received the Ad26.COV2.S COVID-19 vaccine or a placebo.

The chain has TRBV7-2 and TRBJ1-4, with 7 bases matching TRBD1. CDR3 size: 14 residues. Trimming cost V 4 bases and J 6 bases; bases outside gene matches: 5. Germline values: CDR1 SGHTA, CDR2 FQGNSA. The CDR3 DNA sequence: TGTGCCAGCAGCTCGGGACAGAAGTATGAAAAACTGTTTTTT. Amino acids: CASSSGQKYEKLFF.

V and J are TRBV5-1 and TRBJ1-2; TRBD1 matches at 8 bases. The V gene end was trimmed by 4 bases and the J gene end by 7 bases; junction bases not matched to a gene: 6. The CDR3 contains 13 residues. In germline, CDR1 is SGHRS, CDR2 YFSETQ. CDR3 nucleotide sequence: TGCGCCAGCAGCCCTTCACAGGGGGGTGGCTACACCTTC. As protein: CASSPSQGGGYTF.

The V call is TRBV5-1, the J call TRBJ1-2; weak D call: TRBD1 (5 bases). Trimming took 4 bases from V and 8 from J, leaving 15 bases between them. The CDR3 covers 13 residues. In germline, CDR1 is SGHRS, CDR2 YFSETQ. CDR3 loop: CASSRGKVAGYTF. The CDR3 nucleotides are TGCGCCAGCAGCAGGGGTAAGGTCGCGGGCTACACCTTC.

This chain uses TRBV19 with TRBJ1-5; D is undetermined. The germline V and J ends were trimmed by 5 bases and 9 bases, with 8 bases remaining between them. Germline lookup yields CDR1 LNHDA and CDR2 SQIVND (reference sequence). The CDR3 runs to 11 residues. CDR3 loop: CASSGETPQHF. CDR3 sequence (DNA): TGTGCCAGTAGTGGGGAGACGCCCCAGCATTTT. The full variable domain, with the rest looked up from reference TRBV19 and TRBJ1-5, is DGGITQSPKYLFRKEGQNVTLSCEQNLNHDAMYWYRQDPGQGLRLIYYSQIVNDFQKGDIAEGYSVSREKKESFPLTVTSAQKNPTAFYLCASSGETPQHFGDGTRLSIL.

V usage is TRBV19 and J usage is TRBJ2-7; no definite D call. Trimming stripped 4 bases from V and 1 base from J, with 8 bases between. The CDR3 length is 13 residues. CDR1 and CDR2 from the germline V gene are LNHDA and SQIVND (reference sequence). The CDR3 DNA reads TGTGCCAGTAGTAAGACAATATCCTACGAGCAGTACTTC. The encoded protein is CASSKTISYEQYF.

This chain uses TRBV12-3 or TRBV12-4 with TRBJ1-2, with a possible D match to TRBD1 (5 bases). CDR3 size: 13 residues. Trimming took off 6 bases at V and 2 bases at J, with 10 bases between the two ends. This CDR3 is CASRKQVNYGYTF. The CDR3, as DNA: TGTGCCAGCAGAAAACAGGTGAACTATGGCTACACCTTC.

The V and J genes are TRBV19 and TRBJ2-1; D not resolved. The CDR3 covers 13 residues. Trimming took off 0 bases at V and 6 bases at J, with 6 bases between the two ends. The germline V gene encodes CDR1 LNHDA and CDR2 SQIVND (reference sequence). CDR3 coding DNA: TGTGCCAGTAGTATAGATGGGCTCAATGAGCAGTTCTTC. Its translation is CASSIDGLNEQFF. The full variable domain, in which reference TRBV19 and TRBJ2-1 provide the parts outside the CDR3, is DGGITQSPKYLFRKEGQNVTLSCEQNLNHDAMYWYRQDPGQGLRLIYYSQIVNDFQKGDIAEGYSVSREKKESFPLTVTSAQKNPTAFYLCASSIDGLNEQFFGPGTRLTVL.

The chain joins TRBV7-9 to TRBJ1-1, with D unclear. Germline V lookup: CDR1 SEHNR, CDR2 FQNEAQ (reference sequence). The CDR3 consists of 13 residues. The V gene lost 2 bases and the J gene lost 0 bases, with 4 bases spanning the gap. CDR3 amino acids: CASSLSMNTEAFF. The CDR3 nucleotides are TGTGCCAGCAGCTTAAGCATGAACACTGAAGCTTTCTTT.

The gene calls are TRBV7-9 and TRBJ1-4; D gene unclear. V was cut by 5 bases and J by 3 bases, with 13 bases left in between. Germline CDR1 reads SEHNR; CDR2 reads FQNEAQ (reference sequence). The CDR3 consists of 15 residues. CDR3 DNA: TGTGCCAGCAGCCCAGGTGATGGCCCTAATGAAAAACTGTTTTTT. This codes for CASSPGDGPNEKLFF.

The chain joins TRBV4-2 to TRBJ2-7; TRBD1 aligns across 9 bases. The CDR3 consists of 13 residues. Germline V lookup: CDR1 LGHNA, CDR2 YNFKEQ. Trimming cost V 4 bases and J 3 bases; bases outside gene matches: 1. This CDR3 reads CASSRDRDYEQYF. The DNA for the CDR3 is TGTGCCAGCAGCCGGGACAGGGACTACGAGCAGTACTTC.